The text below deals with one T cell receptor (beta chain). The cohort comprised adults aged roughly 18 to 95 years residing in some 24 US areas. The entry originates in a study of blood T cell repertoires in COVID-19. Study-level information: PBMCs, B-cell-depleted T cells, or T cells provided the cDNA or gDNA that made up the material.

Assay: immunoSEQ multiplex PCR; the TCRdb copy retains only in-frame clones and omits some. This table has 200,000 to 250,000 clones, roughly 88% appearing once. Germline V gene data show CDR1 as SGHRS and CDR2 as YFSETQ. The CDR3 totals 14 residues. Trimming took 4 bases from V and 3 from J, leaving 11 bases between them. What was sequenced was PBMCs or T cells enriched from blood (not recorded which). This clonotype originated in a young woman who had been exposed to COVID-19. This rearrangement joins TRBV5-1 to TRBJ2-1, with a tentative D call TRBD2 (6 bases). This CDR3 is CASSPRDFYNEQFF. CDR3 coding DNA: TGCGCCAGCAGCCCCCGGGACTTCTACAATGAGCAGTTCTTC.